These 29 T cell receptor beta chains share one sample of origin, sequenced in a study of CD8 T cell repertoires and HIV-1 epitope variants. For these receptors, no antigen is known. The protocol was immunoSEQ multiplex PCR, while the TCRdb copy is restricted to in-frame clones and leaves out a portion. The data hold about 4,900 clones, with 65% to 75% observed a single time. The sequenced sample consisted of cultured CD8+ T cells derived from PBMCs. These TCRs come from a male donor with HIV.

V gene TRBV4-2 combines with J gene TRBJ1-1, with D uncertain. Trimming cost V 8 bases and J 1 base, with 8 bases left between them. Per the germline V gene, CDR1 is LGHNA and CDR2 is YNFKEQ. This CDR3 has 12 amino acids. CDR3 nucleotides: TGTGCCAGCGGTTTTCAGAACACTGAAGCTTTCTTT. Translated, it gives CASGFQNTEAFF.

The rearrangement uses TRBV5-4 and TRBJ2-1; D may be TRBD2 (6 bases). The CDR3 has 15 residues. Germline loops: CDR1 SGHNT, CDR2 YYREEE (reference sequence). V gave up 0 bases and J gave up 8 bases, with 15 bases separating them. CDR3 sequence: CASSLDQPGRYEQFF. The CDR3 region has the DNA TGTGCCAGCAGCTTGGACCAGCCTGGGAGGTATGAGCAGTTCTTC.

The V and J genes are TRBV6-5 and TRBJ1-1; D unresolved. The germline V gene has CDR1 MNHEY and CDR2 SVGAGI. This CDR3 is built from 14 residues. The V and J ends lost 3 bases and 1 base respectively, with 9 bases between them. CDR3 sequence: CASSYGLTNTEAFF. The CDR3 DNA follows: TGTGCCAGCAGTTATGGCCTCACGAACACTGAAGCTTTCTTT.

This clone is a singleton in its sample. The J gene is TRBJ2-7, the V gene TRBV5-6, with 12 bases that match TRBD2. Germline trimming cut 3 bases from V and 5 bases from J; bases unmatched to any gene: 9. This CDR3 contains 16 residues. CDR1 is SGHDT and CDR2 is YYEEEE in the germline V gene. This CDR3 is CASSSLTSGGVDEQYF. The CDR3 DNA reads TGTGCCAGCAGCTCCCTGACTAGCGGGGGTGTGGACGAGCAGTACTTC.

This chain connects TRBV12-2 to TRBJ2-6; the DNA was not compared with TRBD1, the D call given in the table. TRBV12-2 constitutes a pseudogene. This CDR3 is built from 15 residues. DNA of the CDR3: TGTGCAAGTCGCTCCACACAAAGTCGGGCCAACGTCCTGACTTTC. It is translated as CASRSTQSRANVLTF.

This rearrangement joins TRBV28 to TRBJ2-3; 9 positions agree with TRBD1. Looked up from germline, CDR1 is MDHEN and CDR2 is SYDVKM. The CDR3 is 16 residues long. Trimming cost V 5 bases and J 3 bases; bases outside gene matches: 9. CDR3 sequence (DNA): TGTGCCAGCAGTCCGGCCCACAGGGGGCAGACAGATACGCAGTATTTT. Translated: CASSPAHRGQTDTQYF.

V usage is TRBV7-2 and J usage is TRBJ2-1; D gene ambiguous. V gave up 1 base and J gave up 0 bases, with 7 bases separating them. The CDR3 is made up of 15 amino acids. Germline CDR1 reads SGHTA; CDR2 reads FQGNSA. CDR3 bases: TGTGCCAGCAGCTTAGTCCTAGGCTCCTACAATGAGCAGTTCTTC. This translates into CASSLVLGSYNEQFF.

CDR3 nucleotides: TGTGCCAGCAGCTTACAGGTGCCAGGGGAAGGCTACACCTTC. It yields the protein CASSLQVPGEGYTF. This chain uses TRBV7-3 with TRBJ1-2, with D possibly being TRBD1 (6 bases). V lost 2 bases and J lost 8, with 15 bases in between. The CDR3 runs to 14 residues. Looked up from germline, CDR1 is SGHTA and CDR2 is FQGTGA.

The rearrangement uses TRBV10-3 and TRBJ2-2; TRBD2 aligns across 7 bases. This CDR3 contains 13 residues. J lost 10 bases, V lost 3 bases, and 5 bases had no gene match. Germline V gives CDR1 ENHRY, CDR2 SYGVKD. This CDR3 reads CAISDGLAEELFF. DNA for the CDR3: TGTGCCATCAGTGATGGGCTAGCGGAGGAGCTGTTTTTT.

A single count supports this clone. This chain uses TRBV19 with TRBJ2-5, with 8 nucleotides matching TRBD2. The V and J ends lost 3 bases and 4 bases, in that order; junction bases with no gene match: 1. Germline V lookup: CDR1 LNHDA, CDR2 SQIVND (reference sequence). The CDR3 runs 13 residues. CDR3 in DNA: TGTGCCAGTAGTATCGGGAGGGGAGAGACCCAGTACTTC. As protein: CASSIGRGETQYF.

This chain connects TRBV5-8 to TRBJ2-1; the match to TRBD2 covers 7 bases. The CDR3 sequence is 17 residues long. Germline V gene sequence: CDR1 SGHTS, CDR2 YDEGEE. J was trimmed by 1 base and V by 3 bases; bases with no gene match: 10. This CDR3 reads CASSSDVAGDSYNEQFF. The CDR3 DNA is TGTGCCAGCAGCTCGGACGTCGCGGGAGATTCCTACAATGAGCAGTTCTTC.

The rearrangement uses TRBV6-6 and TRBJ2-3; unclear D gene. V was clipped by 1 base and J by 2 bases, with 4 bases between them. The length of the CDR3 is 13 residues. Germline V gene data show CDR1 as MNHNY and CDR2 as SVGAGI (reference sequence). The DNA for the CDR3 is TGTGCCAGCAGTTACTACCCCACAGATACGCAGTATTTT. Its protein is CASSYYPTDTQYF.

This CDR3 reads CASSYPGGLRETQYF. In DNA form, the CDR3 reads TGTGCCAGCAGCTATCCAGGGGGCCTGCGGGAGACCCAGTACTTC. The J gene is TRBJ2-5, the V gene TRBV5-6; 8 bases are shared with TRBD1. V lost 3 bases to trimming and J lost 5 bases; unmatched junction nucleotides: 9. This CDR3 is built from 15 residues. CDR1 and CDR2 from the germline V gene are SGHDT and YYEEEE.

The rearrangement links TRBV4-2 to TRBJ2-7; TRBD1 agrees at 7 bases. The CDR3 length is 15 residues. V dropped 0 bases and J dropped 6; count of bases not matched to a gene: 8. Germline values: CDR1 LGHNA, CDR2 YNFKEQ. CDR3 DNA: TGTGCCAGCAGCCAAGATAACAGGGGAATAGCCGAGCAGTACTTC. Residues: CASSQDNRGIAEQYF.

This chain joins TRBV4-3 and TRBJ2-7; 10 bases fit TRBD2. The CDR3 contains 14 residues. CDR1 is LGHNA and CDR2 is YSLEER in the germline V gene. The V and J ends lost 2 bases and 5 bases, in that order; junction bases with no gene match: 3. The CDR3, as DNA: TGCGCCAGCAGCCAACTAGCGGGAGACCACGAGCAGTACTTC. Protein: CASSQLAGDHEQYF.

The chain employs TRBV2 and TRBJ1-1; the D is unclear. V was clipped by 2 bases and J by 5 bases, with 6 bases between them. CDR1 SNHLY and CDR2 FYNNEI come from the germline V gene. The CDR3 sequence is 12 residues long. CDR3 nucleotide sequence: TGTGCCAGCAGTGAATGGGGAACTGAAGCTTTCTTT. Translation gives CASSEWGTEAFF. Complete variable domain (other parts from reference TRBV2 and TRBJ1-1): EPEVTQTPSHQVTQMGQEVILRCVPISNHLYFYWYRQILGQKVEFLVSFYNNEISEKSEIFDDQFSVERPDGSNFTLKIRSTKLEDSAMYFCASSEWGTEAFFGQGTRLTVV.

This clone came up a few times. This sequence joins TRBV4-1 and TRBJ1-3; TRBD1 matches 9 bases. Per germline, CDR1 MGHRA and CDR2 YSYEKL. Trimming took 8 bases from V and 1 from J; bases not matched to a gene: 6. This CDR3 contains 15 residues. Written as DNA, the CDR3 is TGCGCCAGCGAGAGCGGGACAGGGTCTGGAAACACCATATATTTT. As protein: CASESGTGSGNTIYF.

The rearrangement links TRBV7-6 to TRBJ2-1, with TRBD2 identical over 12 bases. CDR3 length: 18 residues. With 2 bases clipped from V and 5 bases from J, the junction kept 10 bases outside the gene matches. Germline CDR1 SGHVS, CDR2 FNYEAQ. CDR3 loop: CASSLRRLAGGSNNEQFF. Here the CDR3 DNA reads TGTGCCAGCAGCTTACGGCGGCTAGCGGGGGGGTCCAACAATGAGCAGTTCTTC.

This clone was detected once. V usage is TRBV6-1 and J usage is TRBJ1-1, with unresolved D. The CDR3 covers 14 residues. V was cut by 4 bases and J by 1 base, with 10 bases left in between. In germline, CDR1 is MNHNS, CDR2 SASEGT. CDR3 protein: CASSVLSGNTEAFF. The CDR3 DNA sequence: TGTGCCAGCAGTGTTTTGAGCGGGAACACTGAAGCTTTCTTT.

The chain combines TRBV11-3 with TRBJ2-7; possibly TRBD2 for D (5 bases). This CDR3 region has 14 residues. V was shortened by 2 bases and J by 2 bases, with 10 bases between the two germline ends. Per germline, CDR1 SGHNT and CDR2 YENEEA. The CDR3 region is CASSLNTSPYEQYF. The CDR3 DNA follows: TGTGCCAGCAGCTTAAATACTAGTCCCTACGAGCAGTACTTC.

The CDR3, as DNA: TGTGCCAGCAGTTTATCCCGGGAGGGGAATCAGCCCCAGCATTTT. This encodes CASSLSREGNQPQHF. V is TRBV27 and J is TRBJ1-5, with D possibly TRBD1 on 5 matching bases. The germline gives CDR1 MNHEY, CDR2 SMNVEV (reference sequence). The CDR3 totals 15 residues. Trimming cost V 0 bases and J 4 bases, with 10 bases left between them.

There are a few counts of this clone. The rearrangement joins TRBV5-1 to TRBJ1-2, with a tentative D call TRBD1 (5 bases). Germline loops: CDR1 SGHRS, CDR2 YFSETQ. Trimming shortened V by 3 bases and J by 3 bases, and 12 bases separated the two germline ends. The CDR3 covers 14 residues. CDR3 sequence: CASSWEQDDYGYTF. DNA of the CDR3: TGCGCCAGCAGCTGGGAACAGGACGACTATGGCTACACCTTC. Supplemented by reference TRBV5-1 and TRBJ1-2, the full variable domain reads KAGVTQTPRYLIKTRGQQVTLSCSPISGHRSVSWYQQTPGQGLQFLFEYFSETQRNKGNFPGRFSGRQFSNSRSEMNVSTLELGDSALYLCASSWEQDDYGYTFGSGTRLTVV.

The V call is TRBV6-1, the J call TRBJ2-5; D call uncertain. The CDR3 is made up of 14 amino acids. CDR1 is MNHNS, CDR2 SASEGT, per germline. The V gene lost 2 bases and the J gene lost 2 bases, with 9 bases spanning the gap. The CDR3 loop is CASSESGRQETQYF. CDR3 DNA sequence: TGTGCCAGCAGTGAATCTGGTAGGCAAGAGACCCAGTACTTC.

This chain connects TRBV13 to TRBJ1-5, with 8 bases identical to TRBD1. Per germline, CDR1 PRHDT and CDR2 FYEKMQ (reference sequence). This CDR3 region has 14 residues. Trimming took 5 bases from V and 1 from J; bases not matched to a gene: 1. CDR3 coding DNA: TGTGCCAGCAGCACAGGGGGGAGCAATCAGCCCCAGCATTTT. Its translation is CASSTGGSNQPQHF.

The V call is TRBV10-3, the J call TRBJ2-2; TRBD2 agrees at 10 bases. Germline V gene lookup returns CDR1 ENHRY and CDR2 SYGVKD. Trimming cost V 3 bases and J 7 bases; bases outside gene matches: 5. The CDR3 loop spans 15 amino acids. Here the CDR3 DNA reads TGTGCCATCAGTGAACCGACTAGCGGGCTCGGGGAGCTGTTTTTT. It is translated as CAISEPTSGLGELFF.

This clone has just one count. The V and J genes are TRBV28 and TRBJ1-2; a weak D match, TRBD1 (6 bases). The V gene's germline CDR1 is MDHEN and CDR2 SYDVKM. Trimming took 6 bases from V and 4 from J, leaving 12 bases between them. The CDR3 runs 13 residues. The CDR3 is CASSPGQFYGYTF. The CDR3 coding sequence is TGTGCCAGCAGCCCCGGACAGTTCTATGGCTACACCTTC.

A few counts support this clone. This chain connects TRBV5-6 to TRBJ1-1; no clear D gene. CDR1 and CDR2 from the germline V gene are SGHDT and YYEEEE. The CDR3 has 12 amino acids. Trimming pared 0 bases from V and 3 bases from J, leaving 3 bases between. CDR3 loop: CASSLGDTEAFF. The CDR3 DNA sequence: TGTGCCAGCAGCTTGGGAGACACTGAAGCTTTCTTT.

V and J are TRBV29-1 and TRBJ1-2, with TRBD1 matching 8 bases. Germline V CDR1 and CDR2: SQVTM, ANQGSEA. J gave up 3 bases and V 5 bases, and 26 bases lay outside the gene matches. The CDR3 is made up of 20 amino acids. DNA of the CDR3: TGCAGCGTTAGCGGAATGGACAGGGAAGGTGGGGTCGGTATTGACTATGGCTACACCTTC. It translates to CSVSGMDREGGVGIDYGYTF.

This clone has just a few counts. The J gene is TRBJ2-5, the V gene TRBV7-3; 7 nucleotides agree with TRBD2. Germline V gene data show CDR1 as SGHTA and CDR2 as FQGTGA. Trimming took 2 bases from V and 2 from J; bases not matched to a gene: 5. This CDR3 region has 15 residues. In nucleotides, the CDR3 is TGTGCCAGCAGCTTAGGCGGGGGTCCTCAAGAGACCCAGTACTTC. Amino acid sequence: CASSLGGGPQETQYF.